This is a list of T cell receptor beta chains from one sample in a study of cytomegalovirus exposure and HLA in healthy donors. Sequenced by immunoSEQ multiplex PCR; TCRdb stores in-frame clones only, minus some. The listing records roughly 60,000 clones. The sequencing sample was made of PBMCs. These receptors originate from a woman between 18 and 29 years old in good health and CMV-seronegative. The CDR3 runs from the conserved cysteine through the conserved F or W. D genes are given only for firm matches.

v_call	d_call	j_call	cdr3_aa	cdr3_nt
TRBV25-1	NA	TRBJ1-4	CASSERGGGEGNEKLFF	TGTGCCAGCAGTGAAAGGGGTGGGGGGGAAGGTAATGAAAAACTGTTTTTT
TRBV4-2	NA	TRBJ1-2	CASSQDREREVDGGYTF	TGTGCCAGCAGCCAAGATCGGGAAAGGGAGGTGGACGGGGGCTACACCTTC
TRBV5-4	NA	TRBJ2-7	CASSPVEVHEQYF	TGTGCCAGCAGCCCGGTTGAGGTCCACGAGCAGTACTTC
TRBV6-5	NA	TRBJ2-1	CASMGVTESDNEQFF	TGTGCCAGCATGGGCGTGACAGAGTCCGACAATGAGCAGTTCTTC
TRBV9	NA	TRBJ2-3	CASSVLSVGVSTDTQYF	TGTGCCAGCAGCGTCTTATCAGTGGGAGTTAGCACAGATACGCAGTATTTT
TRBV4-2	NA	TRBJ1-2	CASSQFSQGFYGYTF	TGTGCCAGCAGCCAATTTTCACAGGGTTTTTATGGCTACACCTTC
TRBV6-1	TRBD1	TRBJ2-7	CASSARTGNHEQYF	TGTGCCAGCAGTGCGAGGACAGGGAATCACGAGCAGTACTTC
TRBV4-1	TRBD1	TRBJ2-3	CASSVGTGRRNTQYF	TGCGCCAGCAGCGTTGGGACAGGTCGGCGGAATACGCAGTATTTT
TRBV5-1	TRBD1	TRBJ2-1	CASFAAGGYEQFF	TGCGCCAGCTTCGCCGCAGGGGGCTATGAGCAGTTCTTC
TRBV4-1	NA	TRBJ2-5	CASSHHGLTQETQYF	TGCGCCAGCAGCCATCATGGACTGACCCAAGAGACCCAGTACTTC
TRBV5-6	TRBD1	TRBJ2-7	CASSLDRGNYEQYF	TGTGCCAGCAGCTTGGACAGGGGGAATTACGAGCAGTACTTC
TRBV19	NA	TRBJ1-2	CASSISRTDYGYTF	TGTGCCAGTAGTATAAGTCGAACGGACTATGGCTACACCTTC
TRBV19	NA	TRBJ1-5	CASSIVGRQNQPQHF	TGTGCCAGTAGTATTGTCGGCAGACAAAATCAGCCCCAGCATTTT
TRBV6-5	NA	TRBJ2-7	CASTVGGREYEQYF	TGTGCCAGCACCGTGGGGGGGCGCGAGTACGAGCAGTACTTC